The 14 T cell receptor beta chains presented below share a single source sample, sequenced in a study of control samples from healthy donors and cancer patients. Profiling relied on immunoSEQ multiplex PCR, and the TCRdb table lists in-frame clones only, not all of them. This sample carries about 220,000 clones, about 93% of them seen once, and the ten largest clones take approximately 1.6%. What was sequenced was blood. The receptors here all came from a man in his fifties or sixties in good health.

This chain's CDR3 is CASSEGGGNTIYF. The CDR3 DNA reads as TGCGCCAGCAGTGAGGGGGGTGGAAACACCATATATTTT. This sequence joins TRBV10-2 and TRBJ1-3; TRBD1 might be the D (5 bases). The ends were cut back, 2 bases at V and 3 bases at J, with 5 bases in the middle. The CDR3 sequence is 13 residues long. Germline values: CDR1 WSHSY, CDR2 SAAADI.

J is TRBJ2-3 and V is TRBV28; 11 positions agree with TRBD2. V lost 5 bases and J lost 5; bases outside the gene matches: 6. Germline CDR1 is MDHEN and CDR2 is SYDVKM. The CDR3 is 15 amino acids. The CDR3 spells CASSVSGGALDTQYF. The CDR3, as DNA: TGTGCCAGCAGTGTTAGCGGGGGGGCGTTAGATACGCAGTATTTT.

The chain uses TRBV5-1 and TRBJ2-3; weak D call: TRBD1 (5 bases). Germline lookup yields CDR1 SGHRS and CDR2 YFSETQ. Trimming cost V 7 bases and J 4 bases, with 13 bases left between them. The CDR3 is made up of 13 amino acids. CDR3 in amino acids: CASGIQGADTQYF. The CDR3 coding sequence is TGCGCCAGCGGAATTCAAGGGGCAGATACGCAGTATTTT.

The rearrangement links TRBV3-1 (or the pseudogene TRBV3-2) to TRBJ1-1; no reliable D call. The germline V gene encodes CDR1 LGHDT and CDR2 YNNKEL (reference sequence). Between the trimmed V and J ends, which lost 4 bases and 2 bases, there was a span of 11 bases. The CDR3 contains 14 residues. The CDR3 DNA reads as TGTGCCAGCAGCCCCCCTAGCGTTAACACTGAAGCTTTCTTT. It is translated as CASSPPSVNTEAFF.

The chain employs TRBV15 and TRBJ2-1; 10 positions match TRBD2. V shed 0 bases, J shed 8 bases, and the junction held 4 bases outside the gene matches. Germline V gene data show CDR1 as LNHNV and CDR2 as YYDKDF (reference sequence). The CDR3 runs to 15 residues. This CDR3 is CATSRDGTSDDEQFF. In DNA, the CDR3 is TGTGCCACCAGCAGAGATGGGACTAGCGACGATGAGCAGTTCTTC. The full variable domain, completed using reference TRBV15 and TRBJ2-1, is DAMVIQNPRYQVTQFGKPVTLSCSQTLNHNVMYWYQQKSSQAPKLLFHYYDKDFNNEADTPDNFQSRRPNTSFCFLDIRSPGLGDTAMYLCATSRDGTSDDEQFFGPGTRLTVL.

As DNA, the CDR3 is TGTGCCAGCAGCCGTACCGGGGAGCTGTTTTTT. It translates to CASSRTGELFF. The chain has TRBV5-4 and TRBJ2-2, with unresolved D. This CDR3 is built from 11 residues. CDR1 SGHNT and CDR2 YYREEE come from the germline V gene (reference sequence). The V and J ends lost 4 bases and 5 bases respectively, with 3 bases between them.

V is TRBV2 and J is TRBJ2-5; D is unresolved. This CDR3 has 11 residues. Germline lookup yields CDR1 SNHLY and CDR2 FYNNEI. V dropped 5 bases and J dropped 1 base, with 2 bases sitting between them. CDR3 nucleotide sequence: TGTGCCAGCAGTTTCCAAGAGACCCAGTACTTC. Its protein is CASSFQETQYF.

This chain joins TRBV5-6 and TRBJ2-5; the D is unclear. With 7 bases removed from V and 2 bases from J, the gap between germline ends came to 18 bases. Germline CDR1 and CDR2: SGHDT and YYEEEE. This CDR3 is 15 amino acids long. CDR3 nucleotide sequence: TGTGCCAGCGGGTACGGGCCGAGCATACAAGAGACCCAGTACTTC. Its translation is CASGYGPSIQETQYF.

The chain employs TRBV20-1 and TRBJ1-6, with no clear D. V was shortened by 0 bases and J by 14 bases, with 8 bases between the two germline ends. From germline, CDR1 is DFQATT and CDR2 SNEGSKA (reference sequence). This CDR3 spans 11 amino acids. This CDR3 is CSARDRPTLHF. The CDR3 DNA sequence: TGCAGTGCTAGAGACCGCCCAACCCTCCACTTT.

J is TRBJ1-6 and V is TRBV25-1; 7 nucleotides line up with TRBD1. Germline loops: CDR1 MGHDK, CDR2 SYGVNS. The CDR3 consists of 16 residues. Losses at the gene ends were 8 bases for V and 10 bases for J; bases not matched to a gene: 17. The chain's CDR3 is CASGGITGENTSPLHF. In DNA form, the CDR3 reads TGTGCCAGCGGAGGAATAACAGGGGAAAACACGTCACCCCTCCACTTT.

The chain couples TRBV27 to TRBJ2-1, with D hard to call. The V end was cut by 5 bases, the J end by 3 bases, with 14 bases between. Per the germline V gene, CDR1 is MNHEY and CDR2 is SMNVEV (reference sequence). This CDR3 is 15 amino acids long. The CDR3 is CASSAVAPVYNEQFF. CDR3 sequence (DNA): TGTGCCAGCAGTGCTGTGGCGCCGGTCTACAATGAGCAGTTCTTC.

This chain uses TRBV5-1 with TRBJ1-1; TRBD1 aligns across 8 bases. J was trimmed by 1 base and V by 0 bases; bases with no gene match: 5. CDR1 SGHRS and CDR2 YFSETQ come from the germline V gene. The CDR3 has 16 residues. CDR3: CASSLEYRGSNTEAFF. The CDR3 DNA is TGCGCCAGCAGCTTGGAATACAGGGGGTCGAACACTGAAGCTTTCTTT.

The sample holds a few counts of this clone. J is TRBJ2-5 and V is TRBV7-2, with D hard to call. The CDR3 sequence is 15 residues long. CDR1 is SGHTA, CDR2 FQGNSA, per germline. With 1 base removed from V and 0 bases from J, the gap between germline ends came to 9 bases. CDR3 bases: TGTGCCAGCAGCTTAGACGATGACTACCAAGAGACCCAGTACTTC. This sequence encodes CASSLDDDYQETQYF.

The chain combines TRBV28 with TRBJ2-1; D may correspond to TRBD1 or TRBD2 (5 bases each). V lost 4 bases and J lost 2, with 15 bases in between. Germline lookup yields CDR1 MDHEN and CDR2 SYDVKM. The CDR3 consists of 16 residues. CDR3 residues: CASSSTGQGAYNEQFF. The CDR3 DNA reads as TGTGCCAGCAGTTCCACCGGGCAGGGAGCCTACAATGAGCAGTTCTTC.